This T cell receptor (beta chain) is drawn from a study of identifying expanded T cells in peripheral blood. Per germline, CDR1 GTSNPN and CDR2 SVGIG (reference sequence). This CDR3 has 13 amino acids. Trimming cost V 4 bases and J 5 bases; bases outside gene matches: 8. During the collection period, no donor immune events like infections were recorded. Measured with immunoSEQ multiplex PCR; TCRdb has only the in-frame clones, and not every one. This table holds approximately 90,000 clones, more than 75% found once. The sequenced sample was blood. The TCR originated in a person between 18 and 75 years old in good health. The chain links TRBV30 to TRBJ2-7; the match to TRBD2 covers 7 bases. The CDR3 nucleotides are TGTGCCTGGACCGGGGGGTCCGGGGACGAGCAGTACTTC. It yields the protein CAWTGGSGDEQYF.